One and the same sample provided the 10 T cell receptor beta chains below, sequenced in a study of blood T cell repertoires in COVID-19. Repertoires were generated with immunoSEQ multiplex PCR, while TCRdb's copy carries only in-frame clones and drops some. The sample has about 200,000 clones, 85% seen once. What was sequenced was PBMCs or T cells enriched from blood (not recorded which). The receptor source for this set is a man aged 35 to 55 who had recovered from COVID-19.

This clone was found once. The rearrangement links TRBV27 to TRBJ2-7; D is perhaps TRBD1 (6 bases). V was clipped by 1 base and J by 6 bases, with 13 bases between them. This CDR3 is built from 14 residues. CDR1 and CDR2 from the germline V gene are MNHEY and SMNVEV (reference sequence). The DNA for the CDR3 is TGTGCCAGCAGTTTATATGGCAGGGGACGCGAGCAGTACTTC. Protein product: CASSLYGRGREQYF.

DNA of the CDR3: TGTGCCAGCTCACCACCGAGGTCAGGGTTCAATGAAAAACTGTTTTTT. Translation gives CASSPPRSGFNEKLFF. V usage is TRBV18 and J usage is TRBJ1-4, with a weak D call TRBD1 (5 bases). Trimming took off 0 bases at V and 5 bases at J, with 13 bases between the two ends. CDR1 is KGHSH and CDR2 is LQKENI in the germline V gene. This CDR3 is 16 amino acids long.

This chain links TRBV5-4 with TRBJ2-1; no firm D call. V lost 0 bases, J lost 7 bases, and 20 bases lay in between. Per germline, CDR1 SGHNT and CDR2 YYREEE (reference sequence). This CDR3 is built from 17 residues. CDR3 loop: CASSLASTSYLRNEQFF. In nucleotides, the CDR3 is TGTGCCAGCAGCTTGGCCTCAACTTCCTACTTGAGAAATGAGCAGTTCTTC.

The rearrangement links TRBV7-9 to TRBJ1-2; the D is unclear. CDR1 SEHNR and CDR2 FQNEAQ come from the germline V gene (reference sequence). V lost 3 bases and J lost 3, with 11 bases in between. This CDR3 contains 14 residues. The CDR3 DNA reads TGTGCCAGCAGCTTTGGCAGATTGTACTATGGCTACACCTTC. It is translated as CASSFGRLYYGYTF. Together with reference TRBV7-9 and TRBJ1-2, the CDR3 gives the full variable domain: DTGVSQNPRHKITKRGQNVTFRCDPISEHNRLYWYRQTLGQGPEFLTYFQNEAQLEKSRLLSDRFSAERPKGSFSTLEIQRTEQGDSAMYLCASSFGRLYYGYTFGSGTRLTVV.

This chain joins TRBV6-5 and TRBJ1-1, with TRBD1 matching 7 bases. Germline CDR1 is MNHEY and CDR2 is SVGAGI. The CDR3 runs to 14 residues. Here the CDR3 DNA reads TGTGAATTAAACAGGGGAGGTCGGGGCACTGAAGCTTTCTTT. Protein product: CELNRGGRGTEAFF.

The chain combines TRBV6-5 with TRBJ2-5; D is possibly TRBD1 (6 bases). CDR3 length: 15 amino acids. V gave up 4 bases and J gave up 4 bases, with 16 bases separating them. CDR1 is MNHEY, CDR2 SVGAGI, per germline. Here the CDR3 reads CASSLLGGAAETQYF. CDR3 DNA: TGTGCCAGCAGTTTATTAGGGGGAGCGGCAGAGACCCAGTACTTC.

The chain recombines TRBV13 with TRBJ2-7; D possibly corresponds to TRBD1 (6 bases). The V end was cut by 5 bases, the J end by 3 bases, with 14 bases between. In germline, CDR1 is PRHDT, CDR2 FYEKMQ (reference sequence). The length of the CDR3 is 14 residues. The CDR3: CASSETRGNYEQYF. CDR3 sequence (DNA): TGTGCCAGCAGCGAGACCAGGGGAAACTACGAGCAGTACTTC.

The chain combines TRBV24-1 with TRBJ2-1, with 8 bases that match TRBD1. Germline CDR1 and CDR2: KGHDR and SFDVKD. Losses at the gene ends were 4 bases for V and 5 bases for J; bases not matched to a gene: 9. The CDR3 loop spans 16 amino acids. The CDR3 protein is CATSDRDRGKDNEQFF. The CDR3 DNA reads as TGTGCCACCAGTGACCGCGACAGGGGTAAGGACAATGAGCAGTTCTTC.

This chain links TRBV7-8 with TRBJ1-3, with 7 positions matching TRBD1. The CDR3 loop spans 18 amino acids. Losses at the gene ends were 1 base for V and 3 bases for J; bases not matched to a gene: 12. Germline V gives CDR1 SGHVS, CDR2 FQNEAQ. As DNA, the CDR3 is TGTGCCAGCAGCTTAGGTCCGCCAAGACAGGGTTTTGGAAACACCATATATTTT. It translates to CASSLGPPRQGFGNTIYF.

The rearrangement joins TRBV13 to TRBJ2-1; 7 positions match TRBD2. The V and J ends lost 5 bases and 1 base, in that order; junction bases with no gene match: 8. CDR3 length equals 16 residues. The germline V gene encodes CDR1 PRHDT and CDR2 FYEKMQ (reference sequence). CDR3 amino acids: CASSPVDGRSYNEQFF. The CDR3 coding sequence is TGTGCCAGCAGCCCCGTGGACGGGAGGTCCTACAATGAGCAGTTCTTC.